This passage covers 8 T cell receptor beta chains from one sample sequenced in a study of identical twins. MiXCR was run by TCRdb on the 5' RACE reads, yielding one entry per CDR3 protein. The sample holds 200,000 to 250,000 distinct CDR3 sequences, 6% to 8.5% seen once. These data were also reused for a study on yellow fever vaccine responses in identical twins.

The specimen sequenced was CD8+ T cells sorted from blood. These TCRs come from a woman younger than 30 in good health.

Many counts were recorded for this clonotype. The V and J genes are TRBV13 and TRBJ1-4, with D perhaps TRBD1 (5 bases). The CDR3 covers 13 residues. Germline values: CDR1 PRHDT, CDR2 FYEKMQ (reference sequence). V lost 4 bases, J lost 6 bases, and 9 bases lay in between. CDR3 loop: CASSYGTYEKLFF. The CDR3 coding sequence is TGTGCCAGCAGCTACGGGACGTATGAAAAACTGTTTTTT.

In this sample, this clonotype turned up many times. The CDR3 nucleotides are TGCAGCGTTGAGGCCCCTCTAGATTCTAGGGCAGATACGCAGTATTTT. Protein sequence: CSVEAPLDSRADTQYF. The chain joins TRBV29-1 to TRBJ2-3; D not resolved. V lost 3 bases and J lost 4, with 20 bases in between. Germline CDR1 is SQVTM and CDR2 is ANQGSEA. The CDR3 spans 16 residues.

The rearrangement uses TRBV6-2 or TRBV6-3 and TRBJ1-2; maybe TRBD1 (6 bases). Trimming took 10 bases from V and 0 from J, leaving 12 bases between them. Germline V gives CDR1 MNHEY, CDR2 SVGEGT. This CDR3 is 13 amino acids long. CDR3 loop: CATKDRPNYGYTF. CDR3 DNA sequence: TGTGCCACCAAGGACAGACCTAACTATGGCTACACCTTC.

As concerns this clonotype: This may arise from a read error, as a much more abundant clone is one base away. V is TRBV4-1 and J is TRBJ2-3; D is unresolved. CDR3 length equals 17 residues. The germline CDR1 and CDR2 sequences are MGHRA and YSYEKL. DNA for the CDR3: TGCCCCAGCAGCCACGCCCCAAGAAGGGTTGGCACAGATACGCAGTATTTT. Protein: CPSSHAPRRVGTDTQYF.

In its sample, this clonotype was seen many times. The chain is built from TRBV24-1 and TRBJ2-5; D gene uncertain. Germline V lookup: CDR1 KGHDR, CDR2 SFDVKD. The CDR3 is 13 amino acids. The V and J ends lost 3 bases and 6 bases respectively, with 10 bases between them. The CDR3 DNA follows: TGTGCCACCAGTGATGAAGGGATAAAGACCCAGTACTTC. Its protein is CATSDEGIKTQYF.

This clonotype occurred a few times. The V call is TRBV29-1, the J call TRBJ2-1, with no clear D. This CDR3 region has 13 residues. Germline assignment: CDR1 SQVTM and CDR2 ANQGSEA. V was cut by 1 base and J by 2 bases, with 6 bases left in between. The CDR3, as DNA: TGCAGCGTTGAAGTAGGACCCTACAATGAGCAGTTCTTC. It encodes CSVEVGPYNEQFF.

There are many counts of this clonotype. This chain links TRBV6-5 with TRBJ2-7; 9 positions agree with TRBD1. V shed 4 bases, J shed 4 bases, and the junction held 8 bases outside the gene matches. This CDR3 is 15 amino acids long. The germline gives CDR1 MNHEY, CDR2 SVGAGI. CDR3 bases: TGTGCCAGCAGTTTATCCGGGACAGGGCGATACGAGCAGTACTTC. This translates into CASSLSGTGRYEQYF.

The genes are TRBV7-9 and TRBJ2-7, with 13 bases identical to TRBD2. CDR1 SEHNR and CDR2 FQNEAQ come from the germline V gene (reference sequence). The trim removed 5 bases at V and 6 bases at J, leaving 10 bases unmatched. The CDR3 has 16 amino acids. CDR3: CASSPPGTSGASEQYV. The DNA for the CDR3 is TGTGCCAGCAGCCCCCCTGGGACTAGCGGGGCCAGCGAGCAGTACGTC.